The source of this T cell receptor beta chain is a study of shared clonotypes between healthy human individuals. Study-level results: Non-shared clonotypes showed lower generation probabilities than clonotypes common to all four donors. Naive subsets tended to show greater estimated richness than memory subsets.

CD8 cells classed as naive were CD45RO-negative and positively selected for CCR7, excluding terminally differentiated effector memory CD45RA+ cells. The protocol was immunoSEQ multiplex PCR, while the TCRdb copy is restricted to in-frame clones and leaves out a portion. The table shows more than 2 million clones, with 90% to 95% occurring only once. Regarding this clone: What it binds is not known.

The sequenced sample consisted of naive CD8+ T cells from PBMCs. This receptor was taken from a man younger than 35 in good health. Some clones in this sample may be carry-over from other donors' samples.

The chain's CDR3 is CATHLGGNTEAFF. CDR3 DNA: TGTGCCACCCACCTGGGAGGGAACACTGAAGCTTTCTTT. J is TRBJ1-1 and V is TRBV18, with D uncertain. CDR1 and CDR2 (germline): KGHSH, LQKENI. CDR3 length: 13 residues. The ends were cut back, 10 bases at V and 1 base at J, with 13 bases in the middle.